These 30 T cell receptor beta chains came from one sample sequenced in a study of cytomegalovirus exposure and HLA in healthy donors. PCR primers comprised 60 Vbeta and 13 Jbeta primers. Only in-frame clones appear in the TCRdb table, and some are missing; sequencing was by immunoSEQ multiplex PCR. The sample includes roughly 50,000 clones. Input material: PBMCs. Receptors originate from a male donor in good health and CMV-seropositive.

CDR3 in DNA: TGTGCCAGCAGCTTATTCTTGACTAGCGGGGCATACAATGAGCAGTTCTTC. Residues: CASSLFLTSGAYNEQFF. The rearrangement links TRBV7-2 to TRBJ2-1; 11 bases are shared with TRBD2. J gave up 4 bases and V 2 bases, and 7 bases lay outside the gene matches. The germline V gene encodes CDR1 SGHTA and CDR2 FQGNSA. CDR3 size: 17 residues.

V and J are TRBV14 and TRBJ1-2, with D unclear. V was pared by 0 bases and J by 2 bases, with 4 bases between. The length of the CDR3 is 13 residues. The germline V gene encodes CDR1 SGHDN and CDR2 FVKESK. Here the CDR3 reads CASSQERNYGYTF. The CDR3 nucleotides read TGTGCCAGCAGCCAAGAGAGAAACTATGGCTACACCTTC.

The chain uses TRBV5-1 and TRBJ2-1; 8 nucleotides agree with TRBD2. This CDR3 comprises 14 residues. Germline V CDR1 and CDR2: SGHRS, YFSETQ. V gave up 4 bases and J gave up 8 bases; unmatched junction bases: 8. CDR3 nucleotide sequence: TGCGCCAGCAGCCCCGTCGGGGGGGGCGATGAGCAGTTCTTC. Translation: CASSPVGGGDEQFF.

J is TRBJ1-1 and V is TRBV7-8; no clear D. This CDR3 spans 14 amino acids. The germline V gene has CDR1 SGHVS and CDR2 FQNEAQ. V shed 1 base and J shed 4 bases, with 10 bases lying between them. The CDR3 reads CASSLEGRSTEAFF. For the CDR3, the DNA is TGTGCCAGCAGCTTAGAAGGGAGATCCACTGAAGCTTTCTTT.

The rearrangement uses TRBV4-2 and TRBJ1-4; TRBD1 matches 8 bases. The CDR3 is 15 residues long. The germline V gene encodes CDR1 LGHNA and CDR2 YNFKEQ. V shed 1 base, J shed 6 bases, and the junction held 4 bases outside the gene matches. CDR3 sequence (DNA): TGTGCCAGCAGCCAAGGGGGGACAGGCCATGAAAAACTGTTTTTT. This sequence encodes CASSQGGTGHEKLFF.

J is TRBJ1-5 and V is TRBV30; 9 nucleotides agree with TRBD1. From germline, CDR1 is GTSNPN and CDR2 SVGIG (reference sequence). V shed 2 bases, J shed 2 bases, and the junction held 4 bases outside the gene matches. The CDR3 consists of 15 residues. CDR3 bases: TGTGCCTGGAGTACAGGGGGCTCCGGCAATCAGCCCCAGCATTTT. Translation: CAWSTGGSGNQPQHF.

The gene calls are TRBV19 and TRBJ2-7; 8 bases fit TRBD1. Trimming removed 4 bases from V and 3 bases from J; junction bases left unmatched: 8. Germline V lookup: CDR1 LNHDA, CDR2 SQIVND (reference sequence). This CDR3 contains 15 residues. Here the CDR3 reads CASSTRTGPLYEQYF. The CDR3 region has the DNA TGTGCCAGTAGTACCCGGACAGGGCCCCTCTACGAGCAGTACTTC.

The chain links TRBV7-6 to TRBJ2-5, with TRBD2 as a possible D gene (6 bases). In germline, CDR1 is SGHVS, CDR2 FNYEAQ. Trimming removed 0 bases from V and 5 bases from J, with 10 bases in between. This CDR3 is 14 amino acids long. CDR3 amino acids: CASSLAAGLETQYF. CDR3 nucleotides: TGTGCCAGCAGCTTAGCCGCGGGGTTGGAGACCCAGTACTTC.

This chain links TRBV4-3 with TRBJ2-5, with 15 bases that match TRBD2. The DNA matches TRBJ2-7 better at its end, which makes the J call doubtful. The CDR3 covers 15 residues. Germline V gives CDR1 LGHNA, CDR2 YSLEER. The CDR3 spells CASSYGLAGGYEQYF. CDR3 DNA sequence: TGCGCCAGCAGCTACGGACTAGCGGGGGGGTACGAGCAGTACTTC.

The genes are TRBV9 and TRBJ2-3; 11 bases line up with TRBD2. Germline V CDR1 and CDR2: SGDLS, YYNGEE. The V gene end was trimmed by 3 bases and the J gene end by 4 bases; junction bases not matched to a gene: 4. The CDR3 spans 15 residues. The CDR3 coding sequence is TGTGCCAGCAGCGCGCGTAGCGGGGGGGCAGATACGCAGTATTTT. This encodes CASSARSGGADTQYF.

CDR3 DNA sequence: TGTGCCAGCAGTTCCAAGCCTTGGTCACCCCTCCACTTT. This sequence encodes CASSSKPWSPLHF. The gene calls are TRBV6-5 and TRBJ1-6; D gene ambiguous. The germline V and J ends were trimmed by 4 bases and 10 bases, with 11 bases remaining between them. There are 13 residues in the CDR3. The germline V gene encodes CDR1 MNHEY and CDR2 SVGAGI.

The chain uses TRBV12-5 and TRBJ1-2, with D uncertain. Germline V gene lookup returns CDR1 LGHNT and CDR2 FRNRAP. The CDR3 has 18 amino acids. Trimming stripped 1 base from V and 2 bases from J, with 20 bases between. The DNA of the CDR3 is TGTGCTAGTGGTTTGGGGGGTGGAGGTGTCACCGCGAACTATGGCTACACCTTC. Amino acid sequence: CASGLGGGGVTANYGYTF. Variable domain in full (rest from reference TRBV12-5 and TRBJ1-2): DARVTQTPRHKVTEMGQEVTMRCQPILGHNTVFWYRQTMMQGLELLAYFRNRAPLDDSGMPKDRFSAEMPDATLATLKIQPSEPRDSAVYFCASGLGGGGVTANYGYTFGSGTRLTVV.

The J gene is TRBJ1-5, the V gene TRBV19; D uncertain. Germline CDR1 LNHDA, CDR2 SQIVND (reference sequence). The CDR3 length is 13 residues. V was clipped by 3 bases and J by 7 bases, with 10 bases between them. This CDR3 is CASSIGYGQPQHF. CDR3 sequence (DNA): TGTGCCAGTAGTATCGGATACGGGCAGCCCCAGCATTTT.

A word on this clone: At one end, the junction sequence differs from germline, possibly due to a read error. CDR3 DNA: TGCGCCAGCAGTCCGCCCCGGGGGCTAGCGGGCTTT. It specifies CASSPPRGLAGF. The chain recombines TRBV4-1 with TRBJ1-1; possibly TRBD1 for D (6 bases). The CDR3 is made up of 12 amino acids. Looked up from germline, CDR1 is MGHRA and CDR2 is YSYEKL.

The chain recombines TRBV7-7 with TRBJ2-1; TRBD2 matches 8 bases. The length of the CDR3 is 16 residues. The ends lost 5 bases at V and 7 bases at J; junction bases unmatched: 13. Looked up from germline, CDR1 is SSHAT and CDR2 is FNYEAQ (reference sequence). The CDR3 reads CASSALAGGMGNEQFF. CDR3 DNA sequence: TGTGCCAGCAGCGCCCTAGCGGGTGGAATGGGGAATGAGCAGTTCTTC.

V is TRBV9 and J is TRBJ1-2; no firm D call. The CDR3 covers 15 residues. From germline, CDR1 is SGDLS and CDR2 YYNGEE. Trimming shortened V by 0 bases and J by 8 bases, and 17 bases separated the two germline ends. The CDR3 nucleotides are TGTGCCAGCAGCGTAGACCTAGTCGGGATAAGGGGCTACACCTTC. This sequence encodes CASSVDLVGIRGYTF.

This chain uses TRBV5-6 with TRBJ1-1, with a weak D call TRBD1 (6 bases). The CDR3 length is 14 residues. CDR1 SGHDT and CDR2 YYEEEE come from the germline V gene. With 3 bases removed from V and 2 bases from J, the gap between germline ends came to 11 bases. CDR3 loop: CASSWAGVNTEAFF. The CDR3 coding sequence is TGTGCCAGCAGCTGGGCAGGGGTAAACACTGAAGCTTTCTTT. The whole variable domain, filled in from reference TRBV5-6 and TRBJ1-1, reads DAGVTQSPTHLIKTRGQQVTLRCSPKSGHDTVSWYQQALGQGPQFIFQYYEEEERQRGNFPDRFSGHQFPNYSSELNVNALLLGDSALYLCASSWAGVNTEAFFGQGTRLTVV.

The CDR3 DNA reads as TGTGCCAGCAGTGCCACAGGGTACTACGAGCAGTACTTC. This gives the protein CASSATGYYEQYF. J is TRBJ2-7 and V is TRBV27, with D maybe TRBD1 (6 bases). This CDR3 spans 13 amino acids. The ends were cut back, 5 bases at V and 3 bases at J, with 11 bases in the middle. Germline CDR1 and CDR2: MNHEY and SMNVEV (reference sequence).

CDR3 DNA: TGTGCCAGCAGCCTAGACCTAGCGGGGGCCGCCAATGAGCAGTTCTTC. It is translated as CASSLDLAGAANEQFF. The chain uses TRBV7-2 and TRBJ2-1, with 10 bases lining up with TRBD2. The CDR3 length is 16 residues. V gave up 5 bases and J gave up 6 bases; unmatched junction bases: 10. CDR1 is SGHTA, CDR2 FQGNSA, per germline.

In regard to this clone: This CDR3 is also generated by other DNA sequences in the sample. The rearrangement uses TRBV5-3 and TRBJ1-4, with D possibly being TRBD1 (5 bases). TRBV5-3 is an ORF, and what it does is uncertain. Trimming shortened V by 5 bases and J by 8 bases, and 19 bases separated the two germline ends. The CDR3 length is 15 residues. The CDR3 loop reads CARSPYRDCEEKLFF. In DNA form, the CDR3 reads TGTGCCAGAAGTCCCTACCGGGACTGTGAGGAAAAACTGTTTTTT.

The V call is TRBV6-5, the J call TRBJ2-2, with D uncertain. The CDR3 is 13 amino acids. The V end was cut by 5 bases, the J end by 2 bases, with 6 bases between. Germline lookup yields CDR1 MNHEY and CDR2 SVGAGI. The CDR3: CASSPSNTGELFF. In DNA form, the CDR3 reads TGTGCCAGCAGTCCCTCTAACACCGGGGAGCTGTTTTTT.

The rearrangement joins TRBV4-1 to TRBJ2-7, with D maybe TRBD2 (6 bases). Trimming took 4 bases from V and 5 from J, leaving 12 bases between them. CDR3 length: 13 amino acids. Germline loops: CDR1 MGHRA, CDR2 YSYEKL. Written as DNA, the CDR3 is TGCGCCAGCAGCCTTCGCCGGGGGAACGAGCAGTACTTC. Its protein is CASSLRRGNEQYF.

This sequence joins TRBV15 and TRBJ2-5; 10 bases match TRBD1. The CDR3 is made up of 14 amino acids. The germline CDR1 and CDR2 sequences are LNHNV and YYDKDF (reference sequence). V shed 3 bases, J shed 5 bases, and the junction held 3 bases outside the gene matches. DNA for the CDR3: TGTGCCACCAGCAGCCGGACAGGGGGGGAGACCCAGTACTTC. This sequence encodes CATSSRTGGETQYF.

The gene calls are TRBV6-5 and TRBJ2-1, with a possible D match to TRBD2 (5 bases). The CDR3 has 15 residues. V was pared by 0 bases and J by 2 bases, with 8 bases between. Germline lookup yields CDR1 MNHEY and CDR2 SVGAGI. CDR3 sequence: CASSYSDWAYNEQFF. The CDR3 DNA reads as TGTGCCAGCAGTTACTCGGACTGGGCCTACAATGAGCAGTTCTTC.

The V gene is TRBV21-1, the J gene TRBJ1-2; no DNA check was done on the table's D call, TRBD1. TRBV21-1 is flagged as a pseudogene. This CDR3 has 14 amino acids. In nucleotides, the CDR3 is TGTGCCAGCAGCAAAGCTGGGGCATACTATGGCTACACCTTC. Translated: CASSKAGAYYGYTF.

The CDR3 region is CASSTGPGTDTQYF. As DNA, the CDR3 is TGTGCCAGCAGTACAGGTCCAGGCACAGATACGCAGTATTTT. The genes are TRBV2 and TRBJ2-3; D is perhaps TRBD1 (5 bases). Germline assignment: CDR1 SNHLY and CDR2 FYNNEI. Trimming removed 5 bases at V and 1 base at J, with 10 bases between. The CDR3 length is 14 residues.

This sequence joins TRBV28 and TRBJ2-7; 7 bases line up with TRBD1. The germline V gene has CDR1 MDHEN and CDR2 SYDVKM. Trimming removed 2 bases from V and 2 bases from J; junction bases left unmatched: 6. The CDR3 consists of 15 residues. The CDR3 DNA reads TGTGCCAGCAGTTTAACAGGGGAAGTTACCTACGAGCAGTACTTC. It codes for CASSLTGEVTYEQYF.

Points on this clone: The germline gene is not matched at one end of the junction; a read error may be the cause. Other DNA sequences within the sample encode an identical CDR3. This chain connects TRBV14 to TRBJ2-7; TRBD2 agrees at 8 bases. In germline, CDR1 is SGHDN, CDR2 FVKESK. This CDR3 comprises 16 residues. CDR3 in DNA: TGTGCCAGTAGCCAATGGCCGGCGGGGGGTAACTACGAGCAGTACTTC. This codes for CASSQWPAGGNYEQYF.

The J gene is TRBJ1-2, the V gene TRBV28, with a possible D match to TRBD1 (5 bases). V dropped 4 bases and J dropped 6 bases, with 15 bases sitting between them. There are 14 residues in the CDR3. The germline CDR1 and CDR2 sequences are MDHEN and SYDVKM. CDR3 nucleotides: TGTGCCAGCAGTTCCCCCCCCAGGGTAAATGGCTACACCTTC. This codes for CASSSPPRVNGYTF.

V gene TRBV5-4 combines with J gene TRBJ2-7, with D possibly being TRBD1 (5 bases). This CDR3 has 13 amino acids. CDR1 SGHNT and CDR2 YYREEE come from the germline V gene (reference sequence). The V and J ends lost 1 base and 0 bases respectively, with 5 bases between them. CDR3 residues: CASSLQGSYEQYF. Written as DNA, the CDR3 is TGTGCCAGCAGCTTGCAGGGCTCCTACGAGCAGTACTTC.